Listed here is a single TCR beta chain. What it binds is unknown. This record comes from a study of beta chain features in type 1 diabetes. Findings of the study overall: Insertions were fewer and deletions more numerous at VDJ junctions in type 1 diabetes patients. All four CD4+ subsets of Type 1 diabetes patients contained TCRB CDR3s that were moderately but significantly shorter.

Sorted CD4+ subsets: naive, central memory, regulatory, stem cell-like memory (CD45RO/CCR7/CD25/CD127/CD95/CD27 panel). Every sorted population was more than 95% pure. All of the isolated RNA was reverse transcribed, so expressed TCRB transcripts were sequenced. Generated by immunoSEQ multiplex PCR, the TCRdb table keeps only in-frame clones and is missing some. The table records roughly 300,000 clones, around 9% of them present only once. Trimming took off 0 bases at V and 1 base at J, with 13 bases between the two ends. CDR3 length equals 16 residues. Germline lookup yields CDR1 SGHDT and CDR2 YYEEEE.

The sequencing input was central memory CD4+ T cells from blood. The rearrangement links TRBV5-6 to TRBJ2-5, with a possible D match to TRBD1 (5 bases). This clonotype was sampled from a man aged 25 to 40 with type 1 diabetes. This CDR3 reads CASSLAPITGQETQYF. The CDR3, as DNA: TGTGCCAGCAGCTTGGCGCCCATTACAGGCCAAGAGACCCAGTACTTC.